The 25 T cell receptor beta chains given below trace back to one sample, sequenced in a study of blood T cell repertoires in COVID-19. Using immunoSEQ multiplex PCR, the repertoire was profiled, and TCRdb retains in-frame clones only, with some absent. The sample yields roughly 100,000 clones, more than 75% seen once. Sequenced material: peripheral blood. The origin of the receptors is a man in his fifties or sixties with acute or convalescent COVID-19.

V gene TRBV15 combines with J gene TRBJ1-1; 9 positions match TRBD1. CDR3 length: 13 amino acids. The germline gives CDR1 LNHNV, CDR2 YYDKDF (reference sequence). Trimming took 5 bases from V and 10 from J; bases not matched to a gene: 8. The CDR3 here is CATSGGQGEVAFF. In DNA form, the CDR3 reads TGTGCCACCAGCGGGGGACAGGGCGAGGTAGCTTTCTTT.

The genes are TRBV11-3 and TRBJ2-3; D may be TRBD2 (6 bases). The CDR3 is 14 amino acids. Trimming cost V 4 bases and J 2 bases, with 10 bases left between them. CDR1 is SGHNT and CDR2 is YENEEA in the germline V gene. CDR3 loop: CASSSGLLTDTQYF. For the CDR3, the DNA is TGTGCCAGCAGCTCGGGACTCCTCACAGATACGCAGTATTTT.

V is TRBV3-1 (or the pseudogene TRBV3-2) and J is TRBJ2-2; tentatively, D is TRBD1 (6 bases). The CDR3 spans 14 residues. V lost 1 base and J lost 6, with 9 bases in between. Germline CDR1 reads LGHDT; CDR2 reads YNNKEL (reference sequence). The CDR3 DNA follows: TGTGCCAGCAGCCAAGTGCAGGGGTCCGGGGAGCTGTTTTTT. The encoded protein is CASSQVQGSGELFF.

This clone was counted a few times. The J gene is TRBJ1-3, the V gene TRBV7-6; TRBD1 matches 7 bases. CDR3 length: 19 residues. CDR1 and CDR2 (germline): SGHVS, FNYEAQ. Germline trimming cut 3 bases from V and 0 bases from J; bases unmatched to any gene: 14. The CDR3, as DNA: TGTGCCAGCAGCTTGGAGGGTCCTCGACAGGGTCGCTCTGGAAACACCATATATTTT. Its translation: CASSLEGPRQGRSGNTIYF.

The chain couples TRBV3-1 (or the pseudogene TRBV3-2) to TRBJ2-2; no clear D gene. Germline assignment: CDR1 LGHDT and CDR2 YNNKEL (reference sequence). This CDR3 region has 12 residues. V was clipped by 8 bases and J by 6 bases, with 10 bases between them. The CDR3 sequence is CASEQNAGELFF. Here the CDR3 DNA reads TGTGCCAGCGAACAAAACGCCGGGGAGCTGTTTTTT.

This clone has just one count. The V and J genes are TRBV19 and TRBJ2-1, with 9 bases that match TRBD1. V shed 8 bases, J shed 6 bases, and the junction held 11 bases outside the gene matches. Germline V gene lookup returns CDR1 LNHDA and CDR2 SQIVND (reference sequence). There are 15 residues in the CDR3. CDR3 region: CASSRTGGSPNEQFF. CDR3 DNA: TGTGCCAGTTCCCGAACAGGGGGCTCCCCCAATGAGCAGTTCTTC.

This sequence joins TRBV10-1 and TRBJ2-5; D may be TRBD1 (5 bases). The CDR3 spans 14 residues. The V end lost 1 base, the J end lost 2 bases, and 8 bases lay between the germline ends. Germline V lookup: CDR1 WNHNN, CDR2 SYGVQD (reference sequence). The CDR3 DNA follows: TGCGCCAGCAGTGAGTGGTCAGGGCAAGAGACCCAGTACTTC. Its protein product is CASSEWSGQETQYF.

V and J are TRBV10-3 and TRBJ1-6; TRBD1 is a possible D gene (6 bases). Germline V gene sequence: CDR1 ENHRY, CDR2 SYGVKD. The CDR3 has 13 amino acids. V dropped 4 bases and J dropped 10 bases, with 11 bases sitting between them. DNA of the CDR3: TGTGCCATCAGTGGTGGGGGCGAGTCACCCCTCCACTTT. The encoded protein is CAISGGGESPLHF.

This clone was observed a handful of times. The chain carries TRBV28 and TRBJ2-7; D remains unclear. The ends were cut back, 5 bases at V and 2 bases at J, with 10 bases in the middle. Germline CDR1 is MDHEN and CDR2 is SYDVKM. This CDR3 has 13 residues. The CDR3 nucleotides read TGTGCCAGCAGTCAGTCCCCCGCCTACGAGCAGTACTTC. The encoded protein is CASSQSPAYEQYF.

This clone was counted only a few times. This chain joins TRBV6-2 or TRBV6-3 and TRBJ1-5; possibly TRBD1 for D (6 bases). Per the germline V gene, CDR1 is MNHEY and CDR2 is SVGEGT. There are 17 residues in the CDR3. V was cut by 2 bases and J by 0 bases, with 14 bases left in between. The CDR3 spells CASSYPPDSYSNQPQHF. The CDR3 nucleotides are TGTGCCAGCAGTTACCCCCCGGACAGCTATAGCAATCAGCCCCAGCATTTT.

This sequence joins TRBV5-1 and TRBJ1-5; no clear D gene. Germline V gene sequence: CDR1 SGHRS, CDR2 YFSETQ. Trimming removed 0 bases from V and 0 bases from J, with 7 bases in between. The CDR3 consists of 15 residues. The CDR3 sequence is CASSLELASNQPQHF. The CDR3 DNA follows: TGCGCCAGCAGCTTGGAGCTAGCTAGCAATCAGCCCCAGCATTTT.

The chain recombines TRBV5-1 with TRBJ2-1, with TRBD1 as a possible D gene (5 bases). The germline gives CDR1 SGHRS, CDR2 YFSETQ. The CDR3 is 13 amino acids. Trimming removed 1 base at V and 8 bases at J, with 10 bases between. The CDR3 is CASSLIGADEQFF. In nucleotides, the CDR3 is TGCGCCAGCAGCTTGATAGGGGCGGATGAGCAGTTCTTC.

The chain links TRBV12-3 or TRBV12-4 to TRBJ1-2; D may be TRBD1 (6 bases). V gave up 6 bases and J gave up 8 bases, with 16 bases separating them. There are 13 residues in the CDR3. The CDR3 region has the DNA TGTGCCAGCAGCCTTGACAGGTCTCGGGGCTACACCTTC. It yields the protein CASSLDRSRGYTF.

This chain joins TRBV6-6 and TRBJ2-1, with D possibly matching TRBD1 (5 bases). The V and J ends lost 6 bases and 4 bases respectively, with 16 bases between them. Germline loops: CDR1 MNHNY, CDR2 SVGAGI (reference sequence). The length of the CDR3 is 15 residues. The CDR3 DNA follows: TGTGCCAGCAGCCGCCCTGTGGGGCCTTACAATGAGCAGTTCTTC. Protein product: CASSRPVGPYNEQFF.

V gene TRBV25-1 combines with J gene TRBJ1-3, with no clear D. The germline gives CDR1 MGHDK, CDR2 SYGVNS. The CDR3 covers 13 residues. The ends were cut back, 2 bases at V and 3 bases at J, with 5 bases in the middle. In DNA form, the CDR3 reads TGTGCCAGCAGTGAAGCTAGTGGAAACACCATATATTTT. Protein: CASSEASGNTIYF.

The rearrangement uses TRBV7-9 and TRBJ2-7; TRBD2 matches 10 bases. The V gene end was trimmed by 5 bases and the J gene end by 2 bases; junction bases not matched to a gene: 6. Germline V gene sequence: CDR1 SEHNR, CDR2 FQNEAQ (reference sequence). The CDR3 is 15 residues long. The CDR3 bases are TGTGCCAGCAGCCCAGGACTAGCGGTCACCTACGAGCAGTACTTC. As protein: CASSPGLAVTYEQYF.

V and J are TRBV5-1 and TRBJ1-2; D might be TRBD1 (6 bases). The CDR3 loop spans 14 amino acids. Germline V gene lookup returns CDR1 SGHRS and CDR2 YFSETQ. Trimming removed 0 bases from V and 3 bases from J, with 9 bases in between. In DNA form, the CDR3 reads TGCGCCAGCAGCTTGGACAGGGCCTACTATGGCTACACCTTC. Encoded protein: CASSLDRAYYGYTF.

The chain has TRBV9 and TRBJ1-6; D is unclear. The V end was cut by 0 bases, the J end by 7 bases, with 11 bases between. The CDR3 loop spans 15 amino acids. CDR1 is SGDLS and CDR2 is YYNGEE in the germline V gene. The chain's CDR3 is CASSVAGGENSPLHF. The DNA of the CDR3 is TGTGCCAGCAGCGTAGCTGGCGGGGAGAATTCACCCCTCCACTTT.

The genes are TRBV28 and TRBJ2-7; 7 nucleotides line up with TRBD2. This CDR3 is 16 amino acids long. CDR1 MDHEN and CDR2 SYDVKM come from the germline V gene. The trim removed 4 bases at V and 5 bases at J, leaving 14 bases unmatched. CDR3: CASSSAGWGGGDEQYF. DNA of the CDR3: TGTGCCAGCAGTTCCGCCGGGTGGGGGGGTGGCGACGAGCAGTACTTC.

V and J are TRBV28 and TRBJ2-5; TRBD1 aligns across 7 bases. Germline CDR1 reads MDHEN; CDR2 reads SYDVKM. The V gene end was trimmed by 6 bases and the J gene end by 4 bases; junction bases not matched to a gene: 11. The CDR3 is 15 amino acids. The CDR3 DNA reads TGTGCCAGCAGGCGACAGGGCGGTGAGGGAGAGACCCAGTACTTC. This translates into CASRRQGGEGETQYF.

The rearrangement links TRBV7-6 to TRBJ2-2; 7 positions match TRBD1. Losses at the gene ends were 6 bases for V and 0 bases for J; bases not matched to a gene: 4. Germline V gene sequence: CDR1 SGHVS, CDR2 FNYEAQ. The CDR3 length is 15 residues. CDR3 sequence reads: CASSPTGTNTGELFF. CDR3 coding DNA: TGTGCCAGCAGTCCGACAGGGACGAACACCGGGGAGCTGTTTTTT.

In its sample, this clone was seen once. J is TRBJ2-5 and V is TRBV5-4; tentatively, D is TRBD1 (5 bases). Deletions cut 4 bases from V and 2 bases from J, with 6 bases between. The CDR3 runs to 12 residues. Per germline, CDR1 SGHNT and CDR2 YYREEE (reference sequence). CDR3 protein: CASSRQQETQYF. The CDR3 region has the DNA TGTGCCAGCAGCCGACAGCAAGAGACCCAGTACTTC.

The rearrangement joins TRBV25-1 to TRBJ2-7, with TRBD2 matching 8 bases. The CDR3 covers 14 residues. Germline CDR1 MGHDK, CDR2 SYGVNS. The ends lost 7 bases at V and 3 bases at J; junction bases unmatched: 8. The CDR3 spells CASKRSGSGYEQYF. In DNA form, the CDR3 reads TGTGCCAGCAAACGAAGCGGGAGTGGCTACGAGCAGTACTTC.

The sample holds one count of this clone. The chain joins TRBV11-3 to TRBJ1-6; D remains unclear. CDR1 is SGHNT and CDR2 is YENEEA in the germline V gene. Trimming stripped 4 bases from V and 5 bases from J, with 15 bases between. This CDR3 contains 16 residues. CDR3 in DNA: TGTGCCAGCAGCTCCCGGGGTCGGGGAGATAATTCACCCCTCCACTTT. Amino acid sequence: CASSSRGRGDNSPLHF. The full variable domain, with the rest looked up from reference TRBV11-3 and TRBJ1-6, is EAGVVQSPRYKIIEKKQPVAFWCNPISGHNTLYWYLQNLGQGPELLIRYENEEAVDDSQLPKDRFSAERLKGVDSTLKIQPAELGDSAVYLCASSSRGRGDNSPLHFGNGTRLTVT.

The J gene is TRBJ1-4, the V gene TRBV11-2; 8 bases align to TRBD1. Germline CDR1 reads SGHAT; CDR2 reads FQNNGV. This CDR3 contains 15 residues. J lost 4 bases, V lost 3 bases, and 4 bases had no gene match. As DNA, the CDR3 is TGTGCCAGCAGCTTCGGGACAGGACATAATGAAAAACTGTTTTTT. It yields the protein CASSFGTGHNEKLFF.